These T cell receptor beta chains were read from a single sample in a study of vaccination and CD4 T cells after COVID-19. TCRdb re-called the PCR reads with MiXCR, one entry per CDR3 protein. The sample records about 11,000 distinct CDR3 sequences, approximately 53% being singletons. What these receptors recognize is not known. The material sequenced was CD4+ T cells from blood, cultured in vitro. These receptors were collected from a human donor who had recovered from COVID-19. Both conserved end residues are part of each CDR3. The order of the fields is D gene, V gene, clone size, J gene, CDR3 DNA, CDR3 protein. The D gene is left open where the match is weak. Expanded clones are given a class, and other clones once, few, many or no size at all.

>-|TRBV19|-|TRBJ2-3
TGTGCCAGTAGTATAGGGGGACATAGCACAGATACGCAGTATTTT
CASSIGGHSTDTQYF
>-|TRBV21-1|few|TRBJ2-7
TGTGCCAGCAGCATTAGATACGGGACAGGGTTTTACGAGCAGTACTTC
CASSIRYGTGFYEQYF
>-|TRBV30|once|TRBJ1-5
TGTGCCTGGAGTGTACCGGGTCGGGCAGGGCCCCAGCATTTT
CAWSVPGRAGPQHF
>TRBD1|TRBV7-9|-|TRBJ1-2
TGTGCCAGCAGCTTAAACCAGGGGGCGGAAGGCTACACCTTC
CASSLNQGAEGYTF
>-|TRBV12-3/TRBV12-4|once|TRBJ1-5
TGTGCCAGCAGTCCTCAGACAGGAAGCAATCAGCCCCAGCATTTT
CASSPQTGSNQPQHF
>-|TRBV6-1|few|TRBJ1-6
TGTGCCAGCAGCCCCGGGGGCTACAATAATTCACCCCTCCACTTT
CASSPGGYNNSPLHF
>-|TRBV20-1|-|TRBJ2-7
TGCAGTGCTAGACGACCTTTTCTAGGACTGATCTACGAGCAGTACTTC
CSARRPFLGLIYEQYF
>-|TRBV6-1|few|TRBJ2-2
TGTGGAACAGGAACGGCGAACACCGGGGAGCTGTTTTTT
CGTGTANTGELFF
>TRBD2|TRBV24-1|medium-sized|TRBJ2-1
TGTGCCACCAGTGATCACGGGACTAGCGACTCCTACAATGAGCAGTTCTTC
CATSDHGTSDSYNEQFF
>-|TRBV5-1|once|TRBJ2-3
TGCGCCAGCAGCTCGGACACAATCACAGATACGCAGTATTTT
CASSSDTITDTQYF
>-|TRBV2|few|TRBJ2-4
TGTGCCAGCACGGCTGGGCAGGGCAACAAAAACATTCAGTACTTC
CASTAGQGNKNIQYF
>-|TRBV7-2|-|TRBJ2-3
TGTGCCAGCAGCCTACCCACAGATACGCAGTATTTT
CASSLPTDTQYF
>TRBD1|TRBV20-1|few|TRBJ2-1
TGCAGTGCTAGAGACAAACCATCCGGGACAGGGAGGTCTATCGGCGGCAATGAGCAGTTCTTC
CSARDKPSGTGRSIGGNEQFF
>-|TRBV5-1|-|TRBJ2-7
TGCGCCAGCAGCCCCATGGACAGGGAGCGGGGGAGAAAGTACTTC
CASSPMDRERGRKYF
>-|TRBV2|-|TRBJ1-5
TGTGCCAGCAGTGGGGATAATCAGCCCCAGCATTTT
CASSGDNQPQHF
>-|TRBV28|once|TRBJ1-5
TGTGCCAGCAGTCCCACGCGCGGCTTCAATCAGCCCCAGCATTTT
CASSPTRGFNQPQHF
>-|TRBV20-1|-|TRBJ2-1
TGCAGTGCTAAAACGAACAACAATGAGCAGTTCTTC
CSAKTNNNEQFF
>-|TRBV6-1|once|TRBJ2-2
TGTGCCAGCAGTACGACTAGTAGAGGCACCGGGGAGCTGTTTTTT
CASSTTSRGTGELFF
>-|TRBV9|-|TRBJ1-2
TGTGCCAGCAGCGTAGACCCCAGGGAGGGCTACACCTTC
CASSVDPREGYTF
>TRBD1|TRBV7-9|few|TRBJ2-7
TGTGCCAGCAGCGACAGGGGGTTGTACGAGCAGTACTTC
CASSDRGLYEQYF
>-|TRBV2|-|TRBJ2-3
TGTGCCAGCACTAGAGAACTGGCAGATACGCAGTATTTT
CASTRELADTQYF
>-|TRBV24-1|-|TRBJ2-1
TGTGCCACCAGGGGGGCAGCGGCCGGCTCCTACAATGAGCAGTTCTTC
CATRGAAAGSYNEQFF
>TRBD1|TRBV20-1|few|TRBJ1-1
TGCAGTGCTAGAGATATAACCAGGGGGGCCGTCATGAACACTGAAGCTTTCTTT
CSARDITRGAVMNTEAFF
>-|TRBV24-1|few|TRBJ2-1
TGTGCCACCAGTGCTGCAGGGCAGGGTTACCAAAATGAGCAGTTCTTC
CATSAAGQGYQNEQFF
>TRBD1|TRBV6-1|few|TRBJ1-5
TGTGCCAGCAGGAACGTCGCAGGGGGAGAGGGCAATCAGCCCCAGCATTTT
CASRNVAGGEGNQPQHF
>-|TRBV6-5|-|TRBJ2-4
TGTGCCAGCAGTTCCCGACGTACAGCTACCTTAGCCAAAAACATTCAGTACTTC
CASSSRRTATLAKNIQYF
>-|TRBV2|-|TRBJ1-5
TGTGCCAGCAGTGGGACATGGGGGAGCAATCAGCCCCAGCATTTT
CASSGTWGSNQPQHF
>TRBD2|TRBV24-1|few|TRBJ2-1
TGTGCCACCAGTGCCCAGACTAGCGGGGTCTCCTACAATGAGCAGTTCTTC
CATSAQTSGVSYNEQFF
>-|TRBV7-8|medium-sized|TRBJ1-1
TGTGCCAGCAGCCCAAGTGGGACGACGAACACTGAAGCTTTCTTT
CASSPSGTTNTEAFF
>-|TRBV29-1|few|TRBJ2-5
TGCAGCGCCTCACTAGCCAACCAAGAGACCCAGTACTTC
CSASLANQETQYF
>TRBD1|TRBV30|-|TRBJ1-5
TGTGCCTGGAGCGAGGGACAGTATAGCAATCAGCCCCAGCATTTT
CAWSEGQYSNQPQHF
>TRBD1|TRBV10-3|-|TRBJ2-3
TGTGCCATCAGTGCTACAGGGGGATCCACAGATACGCAGTATTTT
CAISATGGSTDTQYF
>-|TRBV6-1|few|TRBJ1-6
TGTGCCAGCAGCCCCATGAGCTCCTATAATTCACCCCTCCACTTT
CASSPMSSYNSPLHF
>-|TRBV28|once|TRBJ2-2
TGTGCCAGCAGCGGGGGGGACAGAGGGTACACCGGGGAGCTGTTTTTT
CASSGGDRGYTGELFF
>-|TRBV10-1|-|TRBJ2-7
TGCGCCGTCCAAAACAGAGTCTCCTACGAGCAGTACTTC
CAVQNRVSYEQYF
>-|TRBV2|-|TRBJ1-6
TGTGCCAGCCAGGTCGGGAATTCACCCCTCCACTTT
CASQVGNSPLHF
>-|TRBV20-1|once|TRBJ1-4
TGCAGTGCTAGAGACTTTGGGGGGCGGAATGAAAAACTGTTTTTT
CSARDFGGRNEKLFF
>TRBD1|TRBV4-1|-|TRBJ1-5
TGCGCCAGCAGCCAAGATCAGCAGGGGGGTCAGCCCCAGCATTTT
CASSQDQQGGQPQHF
>-|TRBV20-1|-|TRBJ2-5
TGCAGTGCTAGTCCAGGGTCCCAAGAGACCCAGTACTTC
CSASPGSQETQYF
>-|TRBV20-1|-|TRBJ1-2
TGCAGTGCTAGCCAGGACTATGGCTACACCTTC
CSASQDYGYTF
>-|TRBV6-2/TRBV6-3|few|TRBJ2-1
TGTGCCAGTCGGGAGTTAAGCTCCTACAATGAGCAGTTCTTC
CASRELSSYNEQFF
>-|TRBV5-5|-|TRBJ2-1
TGTGCCAGCAGCTTCCTAACAGGCGCCCACAATGAGCAGTTCTTC
CASSFLTGAHNEQFF
>-|TRBV7-6|-|TRBJ1-6
TGTGCCAGCAGCTTAGCGAGGCGGGGCGGGTATTCACCCCTCCACTTT
CASSLARRGGYSPLHF
>-|TRBV2|-|TRBJ1-2
TGTGCCAGCAGTGTGGGCGTTCAAGGTGGCTACACCTTC
CASSVGVQGGYTF
>TRBD1|TRBV20-1|-|TRBJ2-6
TGCAGTGCTAGAGGACAGGGTGTTACCGGGGCCAACGTCCTGACTTTC
CSARGQGVTGANVLTF
>TRBD2|TRBV20-1|-|TRBJ2-5
TGCAGTAAACGAACGGGAGGGCCCGGGGAGACCCAGTACTTC
CSKRTGGPGETQYF
>TRBD1|TRBV4-3|few|TRBJ2-2
TGCGCCAGCAGCTGGACAGGGAACACCGGGGAGCTGTTTTTT
CASSWTGNTGELFF
>-|TRBV7-7|few|TRBJ2-5
TGTGCCAGCAGCTTAAAGGAGTGGGGGGAGACCCAGTACTTC
CASSLKEWGETQYF
>TRBD1|TRBV7-8|few|TRBJ2-5
TGTGCCAGCAGCGGCCCCTCAGGGGGAGAGACCCAGTACTTC
CASSGPSGGETQYF
>-|TRBV19|-|TRBJ2-5
TGTGCCAGTAGTATTCAGGACCAAGAGACCCAGTACTTC
CASSIQDQETQYF
>-|TRBV25-1|-|TRBJ2-1
TGTGCCAGCAGTGACACGGGGGCTTACTCCTACAATGAGCAGTTCTTC
CASSDTGAYSYNEQFF
>TRBD2|TRBV4-3|-|TRBJ2-3
TGCGCCAGCAGCCAAGATAGAGCGGGGGTCACAGATACGCAGTATTTT
CASSQDRAGVTDTQYF
>TRBD1|TRBV11-2|once|TRBJ2-5
TGTGCCAGCAGCTACCGGGACAGGGAAGGCGAGACCCAGTACTTC
CASSYRDREGETQYF
>TRBD2|TRBV20-1|-|TRBJ2-3
TGCAGTGCTAGTGGGACTAGCGGAGGCACAGATACGCAGTATTTT
CSASGTSGGTDTQYF
>-|TRBV7-2|-|TRBJ1-2
TGTGCCAGCAGCTTAATGGTTAACTATGGCTACACCTTC
CASSLMVNYGYTF